A single sample is the source of the 21 T cell receptor beta chains below, sequenced in a study of blood T cell repertoires in COVID-19. Repertoires were generated with immunoSEQ multiplex PCR, while TCRdb's copy carries only in-frame clones and drops some. The data contain a few hundred thousand clones, roughly 83% of them seen just once; the ten biggest clones take up more than 7%. Sequencing used peripheral blood. Receptors were obtained from a man older than 75 with acute or convalescent COVID-19.

The genes are TRBV5-1 and TRBJ2-3; TRBD1 might be the D (7 bases). This CDR3 region has 14 residues. Germline V gene lookup returns CDR1 SGHRS and CDR2 YFSETQ. With 6 bases removed from V and 0 bases from J, the gap between germline ends came to 11 bases. The CDR3 loop reads CASTTGRSTDTQYF. The CDR3 DNA is TGCGCCAGCACGACAGGGAGGAGCACAGATACGCAGTATTTT.

V gene TRBV6-5 combines with J gene TRBJ1-2; a weak D match, TRBD1 (5 bases). V was clipped by 6 bases and J by 4 bases, with 18 bases between them. This CDR3 contains 15 residues. The germline gives CDR1 MNHEY, CDR2 SVGAGI. Here the CDR3 DNA reads TGTGCCAGCAGGCCCCCGGGACTAGATATCTATGGCTACACCTTC. Translated, it gives CASRPPGLDIYGYTF.

The chain couples TRBV5-6 to TRBJ1-5; weak D call: TRBD1 (5 bases). The germline V gene encodes CDR1 SGHDT and CDR2 YYEEEE. This CDR3 has 14 amino acids. The V and J ends lost 0 bases and 7 bases respectively, with 11 bases between them. For the CDR3, the DNA is TGTGCCAGCAGCTTGGGGCAGGGTAGCCAGCCCCAGCATTTT. It yields the protein CASSLGQGSQPQHF.

This chain joins TRBV18 and TRBJ1-3, with 8 nucleotides matching TRBD1. The germline V gene has CDR1 KGHSH and CDR2 LQKENI. Losses at the gene ends were 2 bases for V and 4 bases for J; bases not matched to a gene: 4. The CDR3 covers 15 residues. The CDR3 DNA follows: TGTGCCAGCTCACCATCGTGGGACAGGGGAAACACCATATATTTT. It specifies CASSPSWDRGNTIYF.

The rearrangement links TRBV18 to TRBJ1-4, with no clear D. Trimming removed 3 bases at V and 0 bases at J, with 8 bases between. The CDR3 covers 15 residues. CDR1 is KGHSH and CDR2 is LQKENI in the germline V gene. The chain's CDR3 is CASSPNFATNEKLFF. CDR3 bases: TGTGCCAGCTCACCTAACTTTGCAACTAATGAAAAACTGTTTTTT.

This clone was detected only a few times. This chain connects TRBV19 to TRBJ2-7, with 12 bases lining up with TRBD2. V was clipped by 6 bases and J by 7 bases; unmatched bases: 4. The length of the CDR3 is 13 residues. From germline, CDR1 is LNHDA and CDR2 SQIVND (reference sequence). The CDR3 DNA follows: TGTGCCAGTAGCGTACTAGCGGGAGGTGAGCAGTACTTC. Translation: CASSVLAGGEQYF.

This clone turned up a few times. The CDR3 here is CASVDRENTEAFF. In DNA form, the CDR3 reads TGTGCCAGCGTGGACAGGGAGAACACTGAAGCTTTCTTT. This chain joins TRBV2 and TRBJ1-1; 8 bases are shared with TRBD1. V dropped 8 bases and J dropped 1; count of bases not matched to a gene: 3. CDR3 length equals 13 residues. Germline CDR1 is SNHLY and CDR2 is FYNNEI.

This clone came up many times. The chain uses TRBV2 and TRBJ2-2; 11 nucleotides line up with TRBD1. Looked up from germline, CDR1 is SNHLY and CDR2 is FYNNEI. The length of the CDR3 is 15 residues. J lost 4 bases, V lost 6 bases, and 4 bases had no gene match. CDR3 sequence reads: CASRDRGPGTGELFF. DNA for the CDR3: TGTGCCAGCAGGGACAGGGGGCCGGGCACCGGGGAGCTGTTTTTT.

The rearrangement links TRBV19 to TRBJ2-2; TRBD1 agrees at 8 bases. Germline V gene lookup returns CDR1 LNHDA and CDR2 SQIVND (reference sequence). V lost 5 bases and J lost 1; bases outside the gene matches: 3. The CDR3 runs to 15 residues. The CDR3 sequence: CASSGGQVNTGELFF. In DNA, the CDR3 is TGTGCCAGTAGTGGGGGACAGGTGAACACCGGGGAGCTGTTTTTT.

The chain couples TRBV7-2 to TRBJ1-3; TRBD1 might be the D (5 bases). The ends were cut back, 6 bases at V and 0 bases at J, with 12 bases in the middle. CDR1 is SGHTA and CDR2 is FQGNSA in the germline V gene. The CDR3 has 15 residues. CDR3 nucleotides: TGTGCCAGCAGTAAGGGGAGGAACTCTGGAAACACCATATATTTT. This codes for CASSKGRNSGNTIYF.

The V and J genes are TRBV7-2 and TRBJ2-1, with a weak D call TRBD2 (6 bases). CDR3 length equals 12 residues. The V end was cut by 7 bases, the J end by 4 bases, with 8 bases between. Germline CDR1 reads SGHTA; CDR2 reads FQGNSA. DNA for the CDR3: TGTGCCAGCAATCGGGGGTACAATGAGCAGTTCTTC. This gives the protein CASNRGYNEQFF.

The V gene is TRBV18, the J gene TRBJ2-4; TRBD1 matches 7 bases. Germline lookup yields CDR1 KGHSH and CDR2 LQKENI. This CDR3 contains 16 residues. V dropped 3 bases and J dropped 3; count of bases not matched to a gene: 8. The CDR3 region has the DNA TGTGCCAGCTCACCCCAGGGACAGTGGGACAAAAACATTCAGTACTTC. Translation gives CASSPQGQWDKNIQYF.

V and J are TRBV2 and TRBJ1-6; 9 nucleotides match TRBD1. V was clipped by 7 bases and J by 10 bases; unmatched bases: 11. The germline V gene encodes CDR1 SNHLY and CDR2 FYNNEI. This CDR3 has 15 residues. CDR3: CASNQNRGRGSPLHF. The DNA for the CDR3 is TGTGCCAGCAATCAGAACAGGGGGCGAGGATCACCCCTCCACTTT.

This chain uses TRBV25-1 with TRBJ2-2, with a tentative D call TRBD1 (6 bases). In germline, CDR1 is MGHDK, CDR2 SYGVNS. There are 16 residues in the CDR3. Trimming shortened V by 6 bases and J by 3 bases, and 17 bases separated the two germline ends. DNA for the CDR3: TGTGCCAGCAGCGCCAGGGGCGGGTGGTACACCGGGGAGCTGTTTTTT. Translated: CASSARGGWYTGELFF.

This clone appeared a single time. V usage is TRBV24-1 and J usage is TRBJ1-4, with 7 bases aligning to TRBD1. J lost 8 bases, V lost 0 bases, and 8 bases had no gene match. This CDR3 comprises 16 residues. Germline values: CDR1 KGHDR, CDR2 SFDVKD. The CDR3 bases are TGTGCCACCAGTGATTTGCTAAGGGGGCCGAGGGAAAAACTGTTTTTT. It translates to CATSDLLRGPREKLFF.

The table lists this clone with a few counts. V and J are TRBV6-5 and TRBJ1-6; TRBD1 matches at 11 bases. The germline V gene has CDR1 MNHEY and CDR2 SVGAGI. The CDR3 runs 14 residues. V lost 4 bases and J lost 9; bases outside the gene matches: 2. The CDR3 sequence: CASSFGQGASPLHF. As DNA, the CDR3 is TGTGCCAGCAGTTTTGGACAGGGGGCTTCACCCCTCCACTTT.

The genes are TRBV9 and TRBJ2-1, with 11 positions matching TRBD2. The CDR3 is made up of 19 amino acids. The germline gives CDR1 SGDLS, CDR2 YYNGEE. With 4 bases clipped from V and 1 base from J, the junction kept 13 bases outside the gene matches. The CDR3 bases are TGTGCCAGCAGCCCCCGCCTTCCCCCTAGCGGGAGGTCCTACAATGAGCAGTTCTTC. Protein: CASSPRLPPSGRSYNEQFF.

The chain couples TRBV18 to TRBJ2-5; weak D call: TRBD1 (6 bases). Trimming pared 2 bases from V and 0 bases from J, leaving 10 bases between. There are 15 residues in the CDR3. Germline CDR1 KGHSH, CDR2 LQKENI. CDR3 DNA: TGTGCCAGCTCACCAGGGACATTGTACCAAGAGACCCAGTACTTC. Its protein product is CASSPGTLYQETQYF.

This clone was observed once. The chain uses TRBV3-1 (or the pseudogene TRBV3-2) and TRBJ2-2, with D maybe TRBD2 (6 bases). The CDR3 totals 19 residues. With 0 bases removed from V and 2 bases from J, the gap between germline ends came to 19 bases. The germline V gene has CDR1 LGHDT and CDR2 YNNKEL (reference sequence). Here the CDR3 DNA reads TGTGCCAGCAGCCAAGAATTCTCGGCGGGACCAATAAACACCGGGGAGCTGTTTTTT. As protein: CASSQEFSAGPINTGELFF.

The chain is built from TRBV4-1 and TRBJ1-1; a weak D match, TRBD1 (6 bases). Per the germline V gene, CDR1 is MGHRA and CDR2 is YSYEKL. The V gene lost 1 base and the J gene lost 5 bases, with 26 bases spanning the gap. The CDR3 is 19 residues long. CDR3 bases: TGCGCCAGCAGCCAAGTAGTTTCCCGGGACACTCCCCGGAGGACTGAAGCTTTCTTT. Translation gives CASSQVVSRDTPRRTEAFF.

In DNA, the CDR3 is TGCGCCAGCAGCTTGGGTGCAGGGGGCGAAGGTCAGCCCCAGCATTTT. Amino acid sequence: CASSLGAGGEGQPQHF. This sequence joins TRBV5-1 and TRBJ1-5; the match to TRBD1 covers 8 bases. Germline CDR1 reads SGHRS; CDR2 reads YFSETQ. With 0 bases clipped from V and 6 bases from J, the junction kept 8 bases outside the gene matches. This CDR3 is 16 amino acids long.